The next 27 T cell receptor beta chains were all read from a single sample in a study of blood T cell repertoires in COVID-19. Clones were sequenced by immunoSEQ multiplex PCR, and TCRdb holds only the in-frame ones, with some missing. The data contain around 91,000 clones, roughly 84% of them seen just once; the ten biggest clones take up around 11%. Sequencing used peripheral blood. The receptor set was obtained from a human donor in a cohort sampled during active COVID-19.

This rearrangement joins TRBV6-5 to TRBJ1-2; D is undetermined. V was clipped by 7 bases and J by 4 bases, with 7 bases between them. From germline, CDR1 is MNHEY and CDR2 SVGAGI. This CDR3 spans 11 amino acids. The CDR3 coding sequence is TGTGCCAGCAACGGTGGCTATGGCTACACCTTC. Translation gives CASNGGYGYTF.

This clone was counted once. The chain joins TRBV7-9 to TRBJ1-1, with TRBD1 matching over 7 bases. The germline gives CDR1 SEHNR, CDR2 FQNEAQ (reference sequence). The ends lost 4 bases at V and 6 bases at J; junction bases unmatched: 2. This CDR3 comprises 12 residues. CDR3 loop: CASSSGQAEAFF. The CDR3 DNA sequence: TGTGCCAGCAGCTCCGGACAGGCTGAAGCTTTCTTT.

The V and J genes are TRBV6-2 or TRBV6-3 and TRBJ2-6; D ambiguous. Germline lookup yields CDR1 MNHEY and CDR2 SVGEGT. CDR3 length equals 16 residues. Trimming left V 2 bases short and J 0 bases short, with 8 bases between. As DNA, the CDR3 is TGTGCCAGCAGTTACAGAGGCGGCTCTGGGGCCAACGTCCTGACTTTC. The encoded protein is CASSYRGGSGANVLTF.

The CDR3 reads CASSASRQSGGNTIYF. CDR3 bases: TGTGCCAGCAGCGCTTCAAGGCAATCGGGGGGAAACACCATATATTTT. The V and J genes are TRBV3-1 (or the pseudogene TRBV3-2) and TRBJ1-3; no definite D call. This CDR3 comprises 16 residues. Germline V lookup: CDR1 LGHDT, CDR2 YNNKEL (reference sequence). V lost 5 bases to trimming and J lost 4 bases, with 18 bases between them.

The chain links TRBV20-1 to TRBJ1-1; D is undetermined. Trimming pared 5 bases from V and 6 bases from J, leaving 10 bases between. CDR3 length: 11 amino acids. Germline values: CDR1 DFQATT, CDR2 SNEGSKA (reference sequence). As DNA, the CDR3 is TGCAGTGCTCCCGGGAATGCTGAAGCTTTCTTT. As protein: CSAPGNAEAFF.

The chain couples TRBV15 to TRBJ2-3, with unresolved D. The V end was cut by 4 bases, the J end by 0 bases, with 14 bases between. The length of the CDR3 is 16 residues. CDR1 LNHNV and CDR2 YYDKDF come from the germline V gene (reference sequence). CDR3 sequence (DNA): TGTGCCACCAGCAATCGCGTCCGGGTCAGCACAGATACGCAGTATTTT. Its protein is CATSNRVRVSTDTQYF. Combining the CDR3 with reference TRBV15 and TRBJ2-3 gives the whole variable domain DAMVIQNPRYQVTQFGKPVTLSCSQTLNHNVMYWYQQKSSQAPKLLFHYYDKDFNNEADTPDNFQSRRPNTSFCFLDIRSPGLGDTAMYLCATSNRVRVSTDTQYFGPGTRLTVL.

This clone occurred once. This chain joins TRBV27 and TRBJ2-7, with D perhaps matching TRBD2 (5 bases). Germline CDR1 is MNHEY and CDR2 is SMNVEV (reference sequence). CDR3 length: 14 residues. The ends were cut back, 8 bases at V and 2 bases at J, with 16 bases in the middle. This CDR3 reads CASYSLEGTYEQYF. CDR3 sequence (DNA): TGTGCCAGCTACTCCCTAGAGGGTACCTACGAGCAGTACTTC.

This CDR3 reads CASSQDGRTGGQPQHF. Written as DNA, the CDR3 is TGCGCCAGCAGCCAAGACGGTCGGACAGGGGGTCAGCCCCAGCATTTT. The chain uses TRBV4-1 and TRBJ1-5; 10 positions match TRBD1. The V gene's germline CDR1 is MGHRA and CDR2 YSYEKL. With V trimmed by 0 bases and J by 6 bases, 5 bases remained unmatched. The CDR3 runs 16 residues.

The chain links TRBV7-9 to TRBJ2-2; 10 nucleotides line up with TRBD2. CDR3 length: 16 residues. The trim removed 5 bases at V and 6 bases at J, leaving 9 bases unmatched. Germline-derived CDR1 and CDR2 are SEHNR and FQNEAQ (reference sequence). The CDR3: CASSTPAGGPPGELFF. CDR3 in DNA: TGTGCCAGCAGCACCCCAGCGGGGGGGCCTCCCGGGGAGCTGTTTTTT.

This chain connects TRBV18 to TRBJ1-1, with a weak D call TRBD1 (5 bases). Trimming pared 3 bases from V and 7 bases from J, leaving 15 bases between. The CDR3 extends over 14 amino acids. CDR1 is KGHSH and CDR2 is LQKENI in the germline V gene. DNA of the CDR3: TGTGCCAGCTCACCCGATTATAGGGGCGATGAAGCTTTCTTT. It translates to CASSPDYRGDEAFF.

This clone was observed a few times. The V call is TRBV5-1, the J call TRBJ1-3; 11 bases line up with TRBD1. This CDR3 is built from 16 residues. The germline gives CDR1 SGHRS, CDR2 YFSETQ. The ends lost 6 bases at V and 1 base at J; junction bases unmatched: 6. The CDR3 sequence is CASNHGTGGSGNTIYF. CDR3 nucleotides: TGCGCCAGCAACCATGGGACAGGGGGATCTGGAAACACCATATATTTT.

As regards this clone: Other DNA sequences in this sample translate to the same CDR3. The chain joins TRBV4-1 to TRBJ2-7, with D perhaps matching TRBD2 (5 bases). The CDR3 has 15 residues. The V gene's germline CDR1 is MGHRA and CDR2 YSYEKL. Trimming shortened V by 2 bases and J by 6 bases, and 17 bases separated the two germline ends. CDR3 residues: CASSQNPLAGAEQYF. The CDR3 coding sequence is TGCGCCAGCAGCCAAAACCCCCTGGCGGGCGCCGAGCAGTACTTC.

The CDR3: CASSIHPGQGAKSGYTF. The CDR3 DNA reads as TGTGCCAGTAGTATCCACCCGGGACAGGGGGCGAAGAGTGGCTACACCTTC. The V call is TRBV19, the J call TRBJ1-2, with TRBD1 matching 12 bases. Germline CDR1 reads LNHDA; CDR2 reads SQIVND (reference sequence). The CDR3 extends over 17 amino acids. After removal of 3 bases from V and 7 bases from J, the junction contained 12 bases not matched to a gene.

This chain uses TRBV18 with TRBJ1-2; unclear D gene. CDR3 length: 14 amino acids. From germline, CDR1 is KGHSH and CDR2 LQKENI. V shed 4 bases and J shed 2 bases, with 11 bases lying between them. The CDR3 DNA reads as TGTGCCAGCTCACTCAACAGAGAGAACTATGGCTACACCTTC. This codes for CASSLNRENYGYTF.

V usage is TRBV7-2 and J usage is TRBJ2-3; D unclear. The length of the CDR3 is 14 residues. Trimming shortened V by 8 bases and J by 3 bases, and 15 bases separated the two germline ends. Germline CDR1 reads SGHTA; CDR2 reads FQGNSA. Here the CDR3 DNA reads TGTGCCAGCGGAAGCAACCTAGGTACAGATACGCAGTATTTT. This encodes CASGSNLGTDTQYF.

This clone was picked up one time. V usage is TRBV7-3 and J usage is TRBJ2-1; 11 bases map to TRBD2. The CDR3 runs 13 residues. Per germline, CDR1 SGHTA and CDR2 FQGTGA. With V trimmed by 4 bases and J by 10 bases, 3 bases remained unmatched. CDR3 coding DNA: TGTGCCAGCAGCTCCCGGACTAGCGGGGAGCAGTTCTTC. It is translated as CASSSRTSGEQFF.

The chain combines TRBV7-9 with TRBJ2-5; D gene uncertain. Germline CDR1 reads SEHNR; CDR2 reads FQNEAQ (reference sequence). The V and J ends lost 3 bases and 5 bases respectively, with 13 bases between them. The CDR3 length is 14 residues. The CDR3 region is CASSFDAERETQYF. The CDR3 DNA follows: TGTGCCAGCAGCTTCGACGCGGAAAGGGAGACCCAGTACTTC.

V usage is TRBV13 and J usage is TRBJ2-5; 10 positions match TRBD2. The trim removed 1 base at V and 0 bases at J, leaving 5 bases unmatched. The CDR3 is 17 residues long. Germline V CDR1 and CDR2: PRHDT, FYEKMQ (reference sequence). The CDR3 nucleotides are TGTGCCAGCAGCTTAGTGGGGCTAGCGGGGGACCAAGAGACCCAGTACTTC. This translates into CASSLVGLAGDQETQYF.

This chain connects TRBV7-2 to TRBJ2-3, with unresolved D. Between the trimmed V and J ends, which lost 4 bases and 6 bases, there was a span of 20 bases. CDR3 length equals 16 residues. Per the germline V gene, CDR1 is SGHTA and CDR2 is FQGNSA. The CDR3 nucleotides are TGTGCCAGCAGCTCAGCTGGCGGTCCCGCTGGTGATACGCAGTATTTT. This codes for CASSSAGGPAGDTQYF. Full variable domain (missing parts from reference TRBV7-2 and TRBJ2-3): GAGVSQSPSNKVTEKGKDVELRCDPISGHTALYWYRQSLGQGLEFLIYFQGNSAPDKSGLPSDRFSAERTGGSVSTLTIQRTQQEDSAVYLCASSSAGGPAGDTQYFGPGTRLTVL.

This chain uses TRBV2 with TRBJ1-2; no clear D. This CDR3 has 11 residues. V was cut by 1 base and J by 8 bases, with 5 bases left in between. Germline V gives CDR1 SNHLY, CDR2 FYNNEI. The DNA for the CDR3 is TGTGCCAGCAGTGAAGACGGGGGCTACACCTTC. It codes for CASSEDGGYTF.

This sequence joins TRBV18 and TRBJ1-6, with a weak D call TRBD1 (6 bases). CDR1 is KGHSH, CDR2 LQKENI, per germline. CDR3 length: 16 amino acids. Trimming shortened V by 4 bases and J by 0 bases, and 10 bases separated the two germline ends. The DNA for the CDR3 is TGTGCCAGCTCACAAGGACAGAGCTCCTATAATTCACCCCTCCACTTT. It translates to CASSQGQSSYNSPLHF.

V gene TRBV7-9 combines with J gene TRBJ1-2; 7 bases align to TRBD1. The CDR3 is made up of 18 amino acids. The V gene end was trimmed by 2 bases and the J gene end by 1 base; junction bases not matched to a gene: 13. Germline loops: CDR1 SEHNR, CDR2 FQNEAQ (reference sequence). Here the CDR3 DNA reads TGTGCCAGCAGCTTATGGCCTAGGGGGACAGTTCTTAACTATGGCTACACCTTC. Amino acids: CASSLWPRGTVLNYGYTF.

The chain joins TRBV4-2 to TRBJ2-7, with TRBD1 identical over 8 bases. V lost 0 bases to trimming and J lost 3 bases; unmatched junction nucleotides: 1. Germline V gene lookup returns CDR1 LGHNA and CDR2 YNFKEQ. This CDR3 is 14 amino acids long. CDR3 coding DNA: TGTGCCAGCAGCCAAGAGGACAGGGTCTACGAGCAGTACTTC. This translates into CASSQEDRVYEQYF.

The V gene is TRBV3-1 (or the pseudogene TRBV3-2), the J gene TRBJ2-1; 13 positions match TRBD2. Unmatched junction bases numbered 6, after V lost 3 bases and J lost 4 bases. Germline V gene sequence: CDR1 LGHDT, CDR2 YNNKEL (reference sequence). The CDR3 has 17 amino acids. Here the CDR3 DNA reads TGTGCCAGCAGCCATGGACTAGCGGGGGCGCAATACAATGAGCAGTTCTTC. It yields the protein CASSHGLAGAQYNEQFF.

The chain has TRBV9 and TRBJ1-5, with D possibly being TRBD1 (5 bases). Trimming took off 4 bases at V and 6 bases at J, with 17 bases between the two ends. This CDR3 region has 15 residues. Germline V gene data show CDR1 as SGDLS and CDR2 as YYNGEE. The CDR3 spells CASSRMGGSIQPQHF. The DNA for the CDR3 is TGTGCCAGCAGCCGGATGGGGGGGTCTATTCAGCCCCAGCATTTT.

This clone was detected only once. The CDR3 DNA reads as TGTGCCAGCAGTCGCATAACCTCAGGGGGCTCTGTGGATGCTTTCTTT. It translates to CASSRITSGGSVDAFF. The rearrangement links TRBV6-2 or TRBV6-3 to TRBJ1-1; 8 nucleotides agree with TRBD1. The germline gives CDR1 MNHEY, CDR2 SVGEGT. There are 16 residues in the CDR3. With V trimmed by 5 bases and J by 11 bases, 19 bases remained unmatched.

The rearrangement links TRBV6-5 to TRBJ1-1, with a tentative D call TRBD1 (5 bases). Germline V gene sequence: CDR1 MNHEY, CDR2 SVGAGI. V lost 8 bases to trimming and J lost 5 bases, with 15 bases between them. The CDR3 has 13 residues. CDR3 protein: CASLRGSSTEAFF. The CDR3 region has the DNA TGTGCCAGCCTTAGGGGAAGCTCGACTGAAGCTTTCTTT.